This section outlines one T cell receptor (beta chain) sequence together with its context. Its specificity is not known. These data come from a study of T cell responses to AZD1222 COVID-19 vaccine. TCRdb's table, derived via immunoSEQ multiplex PCR, lists solely in-frame clones and lacks some. The table records nearly 100,000 clones, over 75% of them present only once. Trimming took 1 base from V and 2 from J, leaving 18 bases between them. This CDR3 is 18 amino acids long. Germline V gene lookup returns CDR1 MNHNS and CDR2 SASEGT. Regarding the study as a whole: Spike-specific TCR breadth and depth rose after two AZD1222 doses. Baseline seropositivity occurred in only six AZD1222 recipients. White British ancestry dominated among donors, who included more females, and clonal diversity was possibly underestimated.

This receptor was obtained from an adult in good health. The sequencing used peripheral blood, collected on day 0 of AZD1222 vaccination. The chain links TRBV6-1 to TRBJ1-5; TRBD1 might be the D (5 bases). The CDR3 nucleotides read TGTGCCAGCAGTGAAGGTAGTATGGGGGGTCGGGGCAATCAGCCCCAGCATTTT. Translating gives CASSEGSMGGRGNQPQHF.